Presented here are 27 T cell receptor beta chains from one specimen sequenced in a study of T cell responses to AZD1222 COVID-19 vaccine. Assay used: immunoSEQ multiplex PCR; TCRdb lists only in-frame clones, some missing. There are about 160,000 clones in the sample; roughly 91% occur only once, and around 1.4% lies in the top ten. The sample consisted of peripheral blood, taken on day 0 of AZD1222 vaccination. These receptors were collected from an adult in good health.

The chain links TRBV14 to TRBJ2-7; 10 bases match TRBD2. CDR1 SGHDN and CDR2 FVKESK come from the germline V gene. V was clipped by 3 bases and J by 7 bases; unmatched bases: 6. CDR3 length equals 14 residues. This CDR3 is CASSHLAGVGEQYF. In DNA form, the CDR3 reads TGTGCCAGCAGCCATCTAGCGGGAGTAGGTGAGCAGTACTTC.

V is TRBV6-2 or TRBV6-3 and J is TRBJ2-1, with 13 bases matching TRBD2. V lost 6 bases and J lost 4; bases outside the gene matches: 6. Germline CDR1 reads MNHEY; CDR2 reads SVGEGT. The CDR3 has 16 amino acids. CDR3 coding DNA: TGTGCCAGCAGCCCCGGGACTAGCGGGGATTACAATGAGCAGTTCTTC. Protein: CASSPGTSGDYNEQFF.

The rearrangement links TRBV10-3 to TRBJ1-2; TRBD1 matches 7 bases. With V trimmed by 3 bases and J by 4 bases, 11 bases remained unmatched. Germline V gene data show CDR1 as ENHRY and CDR2 as SYGVKD. The CDR3 consists of 16 residues. The CDR3 DNA sequence: TGTGCCATCAGTGAAGGGATTGAGGGGGCTCTCTATGGCTACACCTTC. Amino acids: CAISEGIEGALYGYTF.

J is TRBJ2-7 and V is TRBV6-5; a weak D match, TRBD1 (5 bases). Germline loops: CDR1 MNHEY, CDR2 SVGAGI. CDR3 length: 15 amino acids. The germline V and J ends were trimmed by 0 bases and 1 base, with 10 bases remaining between them. CDR3 protein: CASSYSAQGSYEQYF. The CDR3 coding sequence is TGTGCCAGCAGTTACTCGGCTCAGGGTTCCTACGAGCAGTACTTC.

The J gene is TRBJ2-2, the V gene TRBV5-1, with 7 bases lining up with TRBD1. The V and J ends lost 1 base and 5 bases, in that order; junction bases with no gene match: 11. CDR3 length equals 17 residues. Germline V gene lookup returns CDR1 SGHRS and CDR2 YFSETQ. The CDR3 loop is CASSLRGVGTATGELFF. The DNA for the CDR3 is TGCGCCAGCAGCTTGCGAGGTGTAGGGACAGCAACCGGGGAGCTGTTTTTT.

This chain joins TRBV7-9 and TRBJ1-2, with TRBD1 identical over 7 bases. After removal of 7 bases from V and 6 bases from J, the junction contained 17 bases not matched to a gene. The CDR3 extends over 16 amino acids. The germline V gene has CDR1 SEHNR and CDR2 FQNEAQ (reference sequence). The CDR3 loop is CASTSLDRTYSHGYTF. DNA for the CDR3: TGTGCCAGCACCTCCCTGGACAGGACATATAGTCATGGCTACACCTTC.

The chain has TRBV19 and TRBJ2-5; 10 bases align to TRBD1. Germline CDR1 reads LNHDA; CDR2 reads SQIVND (reference sequence). V was pared by 8 bases and J by 4 bases, with 1 base of the junction left unmatched. The CDR3 length is 12 residues. The CDR3 loop is CASGQGGETQYF. The CDR3, as DNA: TGTGCCAGTGGACAGGGGGGAGAGACCCAGTACTTC.

The V call is TRBV6-6, the J call TRBJ2-7, with D unclear. Trimming removed 4 bases from V and 1 base from J, with 11 bases in between. Germline V gene lookup returns CDR1 MNHNY and CDR2 SVGAGI (reference sequence). The CDR3 is 14 residues long. The CDR3, as DNA: TGTGCCAGCAGTTTTACAGTTCAGTCCTACGAGCAGTACTTC. Translating it yields CASSFTVQSYEQYF.

V is TRBV11-1 and J is TRBJ1-1, with TRBD1 as a possible D gene (5 bases). The length of the CDR3 is 14 residues. Germline values: CDR1 SGHAT, CDR2 FQDESV (reference sequence). V dropped 5 bases and J dropped 0 bases, with 10 bases sitting between them. The CDR3 coding sequence is TGTGCCAGCAGCGAAGGGGTTATGAACACTGAAGCTTTCTTT. Translation: CASSEGVMNTEAFF.

The genes are TRBV6-5 and TRBJ1-6; 9 bases align to TRBD1. The junction had 5 bases not matched to a gene; V was cut back by 1 base and J by 7 bases. The CDR3 sequence is 16 residues long. Germline-derived CDR1 and CDR2 are MNHEY and SVGAGI. The CDR3 sequence is CASSYLQGATNSPLHF. CDR3 coding DNA: TGTGCCAGCAGTTACTTACAGGGGGCCACCAATTCACCCCTCCACTTT.

This rearrangement joins TRBV7-3 to TRBJ1-2; tentatively, D is TRBD1 (5 bases). This CDR3 is built from 14 residues. Trimming took 5 bases from V and 6 from J, leaving 16 bases between them. CDR1 is SGHTA, CDR2 FQGTGA, per germline. The CDR3 spells CASSREQGVHGYTF. CDR3 coding DNA: TGTGCCAGCAGCCGCGAGCAGGGAGTTCATGGCTACACCTTC.

The J gene is TRBJ2-7, the V gene TRBV5-4, with TRBD2 matching 10 bases. Germline values: CDR1 SGHNT, CDR2 YYREEE (reference sequence). The CDR3 extends over 14 amino acids. The J segment lost 7 bases and the V segment lost 5 bases, leaving 9 bases of the junction unmatched. The CDR3 DNA reads TGTGCCAGCAGTGGGCTAGCGGGGGTTGAAGAGCAGTACTTC. Amino acids: CASSGLAGVEEQYF.

The V gene is TRBV7-2, the J gene TRBJ2-7; 9 nucleotides match TRBD2. Germline trimming cut 2 bases from V and 4 bases from J; bases unmatched to any gene: 12. CDR3 length equals 17 residues. Germline V gene data show CDR1 as SGHTA and CDR2 as FQGNSA. CDR3 amino acids: CASSLSGGGALLYEQYF. In DNA form, the CDR3 reads TGTGCCAGCAGCTTAAGTGGCGGGGGGGCCCTGCTTTACGAGCAGTACTTC.

J is TRBJ2-1 and V is TRBV15; TRBD2 matches at 9 bases. Per germline, CDR1 LNHNV and CDR2 YYDKDF (reference sequence). This CDR3 is built from 16 residues. Trimming removed 1 base from V and 6 bases from J; junction bases left unmatched: 7. The CDR3 DNA reads TGTGCCACCAGCAGAGGAAGCGGGGGGACCCCCAATGAGCAGTTCTTC. This codes for CATSRGSGGTPNEQFF.

The chain couples TRBV7-9 to TRBJ1-2; the D gene is possibly TRBD1 (6 bases). The germline CDR1 and CDR2 sequences are SEHNR and FQNEAQ (reference sequence). V dropped 5 bases and J dropped 6 bases, with 16 bases sitting between them. The CDR3 runs 14 residues. DNA for the CDR3: TGTGCCAGCAGCCAAGGGTCAGGGGATCATGGCTACACCTTC. Residues: CASSQGSGDHGYTF.

The chain employs TRBV3-1 (or the pseudogene TRBV3-2) and TRBJ1-1, with a weak D call TRBD1 (6 bases). The CDR3 is made up of 14 amino acids. V lost 4 bases, J lost 11 bases, and 20 bases lay in between. Germline V CDR1 and CDR2: LGHDT, YNNKEL (reference sequence). Here the CDR3 DNA reads TGTGCCAGCAGCCGACACGACAGGACAAGTGGGGCTTTCTTT. Translated: CASSRHDRTSGAFF.

The chain has TRBV28 and TRBJ1-1, with TRBD1 as a possible D gene (5 bases). Deletions cut 5 bases from V and 1 base from J, with 11 bases between. The V gene's germline CDR1 is MDHEN and CDR2 SYDVKM. The CDR3 is made up of 14 amino acids. CDR3 bases: TGTGCCAGCAGTCCCCAGGGTAAGAACACTGAAGCTTTCTTT. It specifies CASSPQGKNTEAFF.

The rearrangement joins TRBV19 to TRBJ1-1; 11 nucleotides agree with TRBD1. This CDR3 contains 19 residues. Germline CDR1 is LNHDA and CDR2 is SQIVND (reference sequence). V lost 4 bases, J lost 0 bases, and 13 bases stayed unmatched. The chain's CDR3 is CASSRVPGQGGLMNTEAFF. The CDR3 DNA sequence: TGTGCCAGTAGTAGGGTGCCGGGACAGGGGGGGCTCATGAACACTGAAGCTTTCTTT.

The V call is TRBV3-1 (or the pseudogene TRBV3-2), the J call TRBJ2-7; possibly TRBD2 for D (5 bases). V shed 4 bases and J shed 6 bases, with 10 bases lying between them. Germline V lookup: CDR1 LGHDT, CDR2 YNNKEL (reference sequence). The CDR3 totals 12 residues. The CDR3 region is CASSPGTSEQYF. CDR3 coding DNA: TGTGCCAGCAGCCCCGGAACTAGCGAGCAGTACTTC.

V and J are TRBV5-6 and TRBJ2-2; D gene uncertain. This CDR3 spans 13 amino acids. Germline assignment: CDR1 SGHDT and CDR2 YYEEEE. The V and J ends lost 3 bases and 4 bases respectively, with 7 bases between them. The CDR3 region is CASSYLSTGELFF. In DNA, the CDR3 is TGTGCCAGCAGCTACCTGAGCACCGGGGAGCTGTTTTTT.

This clone was picked up one time. The V gene is TRBV3-1 (or the pseudogene TRBV3-2), the J gene TRBJ2-7; D is undetermined. V lost 1 base and J lost 6, with 10 bases in between. This CDR3 is 13 amino acids long. Germline V gives CDR1 LGHDT, CDR2 YNNKEL (reference sequence). CDR3 sequence (DNA): TGTGCCAGCAGCCAAGGGGCTAAATCCGAGCAGTACTTC. This sequence encodes CASSQGAKSEQYF.

The V and J genes are TRBV6-1 and TRBJ1-2; D perhaps matches TRBD1 (5 bases). The CDR3 is 14 residues long. Trimming removed 2 bases at V and 8 bases at J, with 15 bases between. Germline V gene data show CDR1 as MNHNS and CDR2 as SASEGT. The CDR3 protein is CASSEPPPGHGYTF. The CDR3 bases are TGTGCCAGCAGTGAACCCCCACCGGGGCACGGCTACACCTTC.

This chain joins TRBV7-3 and TRBJ1-1; D gene uncertain. Germline CDR1 reads SGHTA; CDR2 reads FQGTGA. This CDR3 is built from 14 residues. Trimming took off 5 bases at V and 1 base at J, with 11 bases between the two ends. The CDR3 is CASSPTGPNTEAFF. CDR3 DNA sequence: TGTGCCAGCAGCCCCACGGGCCCGAACACTGAAGCTTTCTTT.

The CDR3 is CASGSRNYGYTF. As DNA, the CDR3 is TGTGCTAGTGGTTCCCGGAACTATGGCTACACCTTC. The V gene is TRBV12-5, the J gene TRBJ1-2; D call uncertain. The CDR3 totals 12 residues. Looked up from germline, CDR1 is LGHNT and CDR2 is FRNRAP. Trimming removed 4 bases at V and 2 bases at J, with 5 bases between.

The V and J genes are TRBV7-9 and TRBJ2-5; 9 bases map to TRBD1. The CDR3 sequence is 15 residues long. Germline V gives CDR1 SEHNR, CDR2 FQNEAQ (reference sequence). After removal of 3 bases from V and 0 bases from J, the junction contained 2 bases not matched to a gene. CDR3 in amino acids: CASSLRDRDQETQYF. CDR3 sequence (DNA): TGTGCCAGCAGCTTGCGGGACAGGGACCAAGAGACCCAGTACTTC.

This clone showed up just once. The V gene is TRBV30, the J gene TRBJ2-7; D may be TRBD2 (6 bases). The CDR3 is 11 residues long. Germline CDR1 GTSNPN, CDR2 SVGIG (reference sequence). Trimming left V 2 bases short and J 7 bases short, with 9 bases between. CDR3 bases: TGTGCCTGGAGTCGGGGGTTGGAGCAGTACTTC. The encoded protein is CAWSRGLEQYF. The complete variable domain, with remaining parts taken from reference TRBV30 and TRBJ2-7, reads SQTIHQWPATLVQPVGSPLSLECTVEGTSNPNLYWYRQAAGRGLQLLFYSVGIGQISSEVPQNLSASRPQDRQFILSSKKLLLSDSGFYLCAWSRGLEQYFGPGTRLTVT.

This clone has just a few counts. The chain has TRBV2 and TRBJ2-6; perhaps D is TRBD1 or TRBD2 (7 bases each). This CDR3 spans 19 amino acids. Germline CDR1 reads SNHLY; CDR2 reads FYNNEI. Trimming stripped 0 bases from V and 0 bases from J, with 15 bases between. CDR3 coding DNA: TGTGCCAGCAGTGAAGCGGGAGGGGGCTACCACTCTGGGGCCAACGTCCTGACTTTC. This codes for CASSEAGGGYHSGANVLTF.